The 17 T cell receptor beta chains in this list originate from one sample, sequenced in a study of blood T cell repertoires in COVID-19 (dated by TCRdb to 2020 to 2022). The method behind the library was the immunoSEQ multiplex PCR assay. Imported from immuneACCESS, the table was reduced by TCRdb to in-frame sequences with V and J called. These copies leave out some clones; in studies compared against another copy, an unresolved V gene accounts for under half, and the cause of the remainder is not known. This sample holds almost 300,000 clones; roughly 91% were observed only once. The leading ten clones occupy more than 9.5% of the sample. Material: peripheral blood. The source of these receptors is a woman in her thirties with COVID-19, enrolled during active disease.

The V and J genes are TRBV11-2 and TRBJ1-1, with D tentatively TRBD1 (5 bases). The CDR3 runs 15 residues. CDR1 is SGHAT, CDR2 FQNNGV, per germline. V lost 3 bases and J 4 bases, leaving 15 bases between the germline ends. This CDR3 reads CASSLGQGRGTEAFF. The CDR3 DNA reads as TGTGCCAGCAGCTTGGGGCAGGGTAGGGGCACTGAAGCTTTCTTT. Together with reference TRBV11-2 and TRBJ1-1, the CDR3 gives the full variable domain: EAGVAQSPRYKIIEKRQSVAFWCNPISGHATLYWYQQILGQGPKLLIQFQNNGVVDDSQLPKDRFSAERLKGVDSTLKIQPAKLEDSAVYLCASSLGQGRGTEAFFGQGTRLTVV.

This clone was recorded only once. The rearrangement uses TRBV4-1 and TRBJ1-2; D is unresolved. V gave up 3 bases and J gave up 2 bases, with 19 bases separating them. Per germline, CDR1 MGHRA and CDR2 YSYEKL. CDR3 length: 17 amino acids. In DNA form, the CDR3 reads TGCGCCAGCAGCCACGTTGGGAGTTTGGACCGAAACTATGGCTACACCTTC. Its translation is CASSHVGSLDRNYGYTF.

This clone was seen more than once but under ten times. The V and J genes are TRBV5-1 and TRBJ1-2; 8 nucleotides align to TRBD1. CDR1 SGHRS and CDR2 YFSETQ come from the germline V gene. The trim removed 0 bases at V and 3 bases at J, leaving 1 base unmatched. The CDR3 runs to 14 residues. This CDR3 is CASSLETGDYGYTF. The CDR3 bases are TGCGCCAGCAGCTTGGAGACAGGGGACTATGGCTACACCTTC.

In its sample, this clone was seen once. J is TRBJ2-7 and V is TRBV5-1; 8 positions agree with TRBD1. Germline V gene data show CDR1 as SGHRS and CDR2 as YFSETQ. The length of the CDR3 is 13 residues. V shed 3 bases and J 7 bases; nucleotides not matched to a gene: 6. CDR3 nucleotides: TGCGCCAGCAGCTGGGGACAGGCGGGAGAGCAGTACTTC. Protein product: CASSWGQAGEQYF.

This clone has a handful of counts. The V and J genes are TRBV11-2 and TRBJ2-2, with 8 bases lining up with TRBD2. The CDR3 covers 17 residues. The ends lost 0 bases at V and 5 bases at J; junction bases unmatched: 8. Germline V lookup: CDR1 SGHAT, CDR2 FQNNGV. CDR3 coding DNA: TGTGCCAGCAGCTTAGACTACGGGAGGGGTCAGACCGGGGAGCTGTTTTTT. This encodes CASSLDYGRGQTGELFF.

The J gene is TRBJ2-5, the V gene TRBV6-2 or TRBV6-3; D is unclear. The V gene lost 2 bases and the J gene lost 1 base, with 17 bases spanning the gap. The CDR3 runs 17 residues. The V gene's germline CDR1 is MNHEY and CDR2 SVGEGT. CDR3 loop: CASSYLRSHSGQETQYF. The CDR3 bases are TGTGCCAGCAGTTACCTAAGGTCGCACTCAGGCCAAGAGACCCAGTACTTC.

The V call is TRBV5-1, the J call TRBJ1-1; 11 bases map to TRBD1. V dropped 4 bases and J dropped 10; count of bases not matched to a gene: 3. There are 12 residues in the CDR3. CDR1 is SGHRS and CDR2 is YFSETQ in the germline V gene. The CDR3 protein is CASSPDRGRAFF. The CDR3 DNA follows: TGCGCCAGCAGCCCGGACAGGGGGCGAGCTTTCTTT.

The rearrangement joins TRBV11-2 to TRBJ1-2; D is undetermined. The CDR3 consists of 14 residues. Per the germline V gene, CDR1 is SGHAT and CDR2 is FQNNGV. The V gene lost 5 bases and the J gene lost 3 bases, with 13 bases spanning the gap. For the CDR3, the DNA is TGTGCCAGCAGCCTCCGTTCAGAGGACTATGGCTACACCTTC. This sequence encodes CASSLRSEDYGYTF.

This chain links TRBV4-1 with TRBJ1-1, with 7 bases fitting TRBD1. Germline CDR1 MGHRA, CDR2 YSYEKL. V trimming: 3 bases; J trimming: 4 bases; junction bases outside the gene matches: 8. CDR3 length: 15 amino acids. This chain's CDR3 is CASSHVGNRGTEAFF. The CDR3 region has the DNA TGCGCCAGCAGCCATGTGGGGAACAGGGGCACTGAAGCTTTCTTT.

This clone came up a few times. The chain is built from TRBV24-1 and TRBJ2-3, with D hard to call. The CDR3 covers 16 residues. Per the germline V gene, CDR1 is KGHDR and CDR2 is SFDVKD. V was shortened by 1 base and J by 4 bases, with 14 bases between the two germline ends. The CDR3 loop is CATSDFSEQVADTQYF. CDR3 sequence (DNA): TGTGCCACCAGTGATTTTTCAGAGCAGGTCGCAGATACGCAGTATTTT.

The chain couples TRBV19 to TRBJ2-1; 11 positions match TRBD2. The trim removed 5 bases at V and 3 bases at J, leaving 6 bases unmatched. Per the germline V gene, CDR1 is LNHDA and CDR2 is SQIVND (reference sequence). CDR3 length equals 16 residues. The CDR3 spells CASSSPGLADYNEQFF. As DNA, the CDR3 is TGTGCCAGTAGTTCACCGGGACTAGCGGACTACAATGAGCAGTTCTTC.

This clone appeared once. The rearrangement joins TRBV15 to TRBJ2-3; TRBD2 matches at 8 bases. J gave up 0 bases and V 1 base, and 3 bases lay outside the gene matches. From germline, CDR1 is LNHNV and CDR2 YYDKDF (reference sequence). This CDR3 has 16 residues. In nucleotides, the CDR3 is TGTGCCACCAGCAGAGCCAAGCGGGGGAGCACAGATACGCAGTATTTT. Translation: CATSRAKRGSTDTQYF.

This clone came up once. This rearrangement joins TRBV7-9 to TRBJ2-1; 10 nucleotides agree with TRBD2. CDR1 SEHNR and CDR2 FQNEAQ come from the germline V gene (reference sequence). The junction had 6 bases not matched to a gene; V was cut back by 0 bases and J by 4 bases. The CDR3 covers 17 residues. The CDR3 is CASSLAKRGGRYNEQFF. The CDR3 DNA is TGTGCCAGCAGCTTAGCCAAGCGGGGGGGGAGATACAATGAGCAGTTCTTC. Full variable domain (outside the CDR3, taken from reference TRBV7-9 and TRBJ2-1): DTGVSQNPRHKITKRGQNVTFRCDPISEHNRLYWYRQTLGQGPEFLTYFQNEAQLEKSRLLSDRFSAERPKGSFSTLEIQRTEQGDSAMYLCASSLAKRGGRYNEQFFGPGTRLTVL.

V gene TRBV5-6 combines with J gene TRBJ1-3; the D is unclear. V gave up 0 bases and J gave up 8 bases, with 9 bases separating them. The CDR3 consists of 13 residues. Germline-derived CDR1 and CDR2 are SGHDT and YYEEEE. As DNA, the CDR3 is TGTGCCAGCAGCTTGGTCCTGAGGGACACCATATATTTT. Protein: CASSLVLRDTIYF.

This chain uses TRBV3-1 (or the pseudogene TRBV3-2) with TRBJ2-3; TRBD2 aligns across 11 bases. The germline CDR1 and CDR2 sequences are LGHDT and YNNKEL (reference sequence). CDR3 length: 14 residues. The V segment lost 4 bases and the J segment 6 bases; nucleotides outside the gene matches: 3. CDR3 nucleotides: TGTGCCAGCAGCCCACTAGCGGGGGAGGATACGCAGTATTTT. This codes for CASSPLAGEDTQYF.

The chain couples TRBV2 to TRBJ2-6; no firm D call. V shed 3 bases and J shed 1 base, with 10 bases lying between them. CDR1 is SNHLY and CDR2 is FYNNEI in the germline V gene. The CDR3 runs 16 residues. The CDR3 DNA reads TGTGCCAGCAGTGACCTCCGGGTATCTGGGGCCAACGTCCTGACTTTC. It specifies CASSDLRVSGANVLTF.

The chain carries TRBV4-2 and TRBJ2-3; 9 nucleotides line up with TRBD1. The germline V gene encodes CDR1 LGHNA and CDR2 YNFKEQ. The CDR3 extends over 16 amino acids. V gave up 5 bases and J gave up 2 bases; unmatched junction bases: 8. This CDR3 is CASSSRGQGFTDTQYF. For the CDR3, the DNA is TGTGCCAGCAGCTCCCGGGGACAGGGATTCACAGATACGCAGTATTTT.